This T cell receptor (beta chain) came from a study of T cells in Graves' hyperthyroidism and ophthalmopathy. Study-level results: Blood samples included most of the expanded thyroid clonotypes exceeding 0.001.

This CDR3 region has 13 residues. Deletions cut 7 bases from V and 0 bases from J, with 7 bases between. Per germline, CDR1 SNHLY and CDR2 FYNNEI. Not enrolled were patients with uncontrolled infection, other autoimmune disease, pregnancy or lactation. Amplification yielded TCR beta CDR3 regions, with RNA transcripts as the source. The primer set for the first-round RT-PCR of the TCR CDR3 was HTBI. TCRdb called the multiplex PCR reads again in MiXCR, with one record for every CDR3 protein. The sample has 650,000 to 850,000 distinct CDR3 sequences, around 19% seen once. A remark on this clonotype: The antigen is undetermined.

Sample: blood. The receptor comes from a woman between 45 and 65 years old with Graves' hyperthyroidism that later progressed to Graves' ophthalmopathy. The chain combines TRBV2 with TRBJ2-1; D gene ambiguous. CDR3 sequence: CASTLDSYNEQFF. Here the CDR3 DNA reads TGTGCCAGCACCCTTGACTCCTACAATGAGCAGTTCTTC.